Listed below are T cell receptor beta chains from one sample, sequenced in a study of T-cell memory formation after mild COVID-19. Each CDR3 protein is one row after TCRdb ran MiXCR on the 5' RACE reads. Of 150,000 to 200,000 distinct CDR3 sequences listed, roughly a fifth were seen once; the top ten hold under 25%. The sample was PBMCs or a T cell subset sorted from them (not recorded which). All receptors come from an adult woman who had mild COVID-19 (a few samples of this study predate the infection). Cell type and time point are not known. Each CDR3 is given with its conserved first and last residue. The D gene is left open where the match is weak. Clone size is shown for a subset of rows, as once, few, many or a class of expanded clone.

clone_size	v_call	d_call	cdr3_length	j_call	cdr3_aa	cdr3_nt
NA	TRBV7-2	NA	15	TRBJ2-7	CASSSQESESYEQYF	TGTGCCAGCAGCTCACAAGAGTCGGAAAGCTACGAGCAGTACTTC
few	TRBV28	NA	16	TRBJ2-3	CASSALDGTFTDTQYF	TGTGCCAGCAGTGCCTTAGACGGGACCTTCACAGATACGCAGTATTTT
NA	TRBV5-6	NA	16	TRBJ2-1	CASSSPTLGSYNEQFF	TGTGCCAGCAGCTCACCGACCCTTGGCTCCTACAATGAGCAGTTCTTC
NA	TRBV5-1	NA	13	TRBJ2-5	CASSLRVGETQYF	TGCGCCAGCAGCCTGAGGGTAGGGGAGACCCAGTACTTC
NA	TRBV4-1	NA	12	TRBJ2-7	CASGDSGDEQYF	TGCGCCAGCGGGGACAGCGGGGACGAGCAGTACTTC
once	TRBV29-1	TRBD2	14	TRBJ2-1	CSVRLAGGLDEQFF	TGCAGCGTTCGACTAGCGGGAGGGCTTGATGAGCAGTTCTTC
few	TRBV27	NA	16	TRBJ2-1	CASSLHPTGGDNEQFF	TGTGCCAGCAGTCTACATCCCACAGGGGGGGACAATGAGCAGTTCTTC
NA	TRBV12-3/TRBV12-4	TRBD1	14	TRBJ1-1	CASRPTGRGTEAFF	TGTGCCAGCAGACCGACAGGGAGGGGCACTGAAGCTTTCTTT
many	TRBV15	NA	13	TRBJ2-3	CATASVGADTQYF	TGTGCCACTGCATCGGTGGGCGCAGATACGCAGTATTTT
few	TRBV24-1	TRBD1	14	TRBJ2-2	CAVKTGVGTGELFF	TGTGCCGTCAAGACAGGGGTGGGCACCGGGGAGCTGTTTTTT
NA	TRBV9	NA	14	TRBJ2-7	CASSVADESYEQYF	TGTGCCAGCAGCGTAGCGGACGAGTCCTACGAGCAGTACTTC
few	TRBV15	TRBD2	15	TRBJ2-1	CATSSSWAGANEQFF	TGTGCCACCAGCAGTAGCTGGGCGGGAGCTAATGAGCAGTTCTTC
NA	TRBV15	NA	14	TRBJ2-6	CATSRDHGANVLTF	TGTGCCACCAGCAGAGATCACGGGGCCAACGTCCTGACTTTC
NA	TRBV7-3	NA	13	TRBJ2-3	CASSLLSTDTQYF	TGTGCCAGCAGCTTACTTAGCACAGATACGCAGTATTTT
few	TRBV7-3	TRBD1	19	TRBJ2-2	CASSLEPTGPEMNTGELFF	TGTGCCAGCAGCTTAGAGCCGACAGGGCCCGAGATGAACACCGGGGAGCTGTTTTTT
NA	TRBV5-4	TRBD2	14	TRBJ2-2	CASSSGTNSGELFF	TGTGCCAGCAGTTCCGGGACTAACTCCGGGGAGCTGTTTTTT
NA	TRBV12-3/TRBV12-4	TRBD1	14	TRBJ1-2	CASSFLPTGNGYTF	TGTGCCAGCAGTTTTTTACCGACAGGGAACGGCTACACCTTC
many	TRBV7-9	NA	15	TRBJ1-3	CASSQLDSFGNTIYF	TGTGCCAGCAGCCAACTAGACAGTTTTGGAAACACCATATATTTT
NA	TRBV19	NA	14	TRBJ2-2	CASSIPGNTGELFF	TGTGCCAGTAGTATCCCAGGGAACACCGGGGAGCTGTTTTTT
NA	TRBV7-6	TRBD1	14	TRBJ2-7	CASSPLQGAYEQYF	TGTGCCAGCAGCCCGCTCCAGGGGGCGTACGAGCAGTACTTC
NA	TRBV12-3/TRBV12-4	NA	14	TRBJ2-3	CASSFDGDTDTQYF	TGTGCCAGCAGTTTCGACGGTGACACAGATACGCAGTATTTT
NA	TRBV18	TRBD1	18	TRBJ1-4	CASSRYTGEIATNEKLFF	TGTGCCAGCTCACGATATACAGGGGAAATTGCAACTAATGAAAAACTGTTTTTT
few	TRBV24-1	NA	14	TRBJ2-3	CATSSGPSTDTQYF	TGTGCCACCAGTAGCGGTCCTAGCACAGATACGCAGTATTTT
few	TRBV5-1	TRBD2	16	TRBJ2-1	CASSLAGLAGDNEQFF	TGCGCCAGCAGCTTGGCTGGACTAGCGGGGGATAATGAGCAGTTCTTC
NA	TRBV7-8	TRBD2	14	TRBJ2-7	CASTSGARYYEQYF	TGTGCCAGTACTAGCGGGGCTCGTTACTACGAGCAGTACTTC
few	TRBV7-9	NA	13	TRBJ2-3	CASSTGLEDTQYF	TGTGCCAGCAGCACCGGACTGGAAGATACGCAGTATTTT
few	TRBV2	NA	16	TRBJ2-3	CASSETGPVGSDTQYF	TGTGCCAGCAGTGAAACGGGACCAGTGGGGTCAGATACGCAGTATTTT
NA	TRBV5-1	NA	17	TRBJ2-5	CASSLGPQGTFQETQYF	TGCGCCAGCAGCTTGGGTCCGCAGGGGACTTTCCAAGAGACCCAGTACTTC
many	TRBV6-1	TRBD2	15	TRBJ2-3	CASRALSGGSDTQYF	TGTGCCAGCAGAGCTCTTAGCGGGGGCTCAGATACGCAGTATTTT
NA	TRBV6-5	NA	14	TRBJ2-5	CASSYTLYQETQYF	TGTGCCAGCAGTTACACACTTTATCAAGAGACCCAGTACTTC
few	TRBV7-9	NA	16	TRBJ2-7	CASSPRRGAGFDEQYF	TGTGCCAGCAGCCCCCGCCGAGGGGCAGGGTTCGACGAGCAGTACTTC
NA	TRBV30	NA	15	TRBJ1-4	CAWSVLKGLDEKLFF	TGTGCCTGGAGTGTACTCAAAGGGTTAGATGAAAAACTGTTTTTT
few	TRBV9	TRBD2	15	TRBJ2-1	CASSLDPGERGEQFF	TGTGCCAGCAGCCTTGACCCAGGGGAGCGGGGGGAGCAGTTCTTC
few	TRBV5-1	TRBD1	15	TRBJ2-1	CASSLTGGGYNEQFF	TGCGCCAGCAGCCTGACAGGGGGCGGGTACAATGAGCAGTTCTTC
few	TRBV11-2	TRBD1	16	TRBJ2-7	CASSLDLGQGASEQYF	TGTGCCAGCAGCTTAGATCTAGGACAGGGGGCCAGCGAGCAGTACTTC
few	TRBV12-3/TRBV12-4	TRBD2	15	TRBJ2-3	CASSYSGGATDTQYF	TGTGCCAGCAGCTATAGCGGGGGGGCCACAGATACGCAGTATTTT